What follows are 13 T cell receptor beta chains derived from one specimen sequenced in a study of blood T cell repertoires in COVID-19. Some clones are missing from TCRdb's copy, which holds only in-frame ones; the method was immunoSEQ multiplex PCR. The sample includes 180,000 or so clones, roughly nine tenths of them seen just once. Sequencing was done on a sample of peripheral blood. These receptors originate from a man between 18 and 35 years old with acute or convalescent COVID-19.

This sequence joins TRBV6-5 and TRBJ1-1, with a possible D match to TRBD1 (6 bases). Germline V gives CDR1 MNHEY, CDR2 SVGAGI. V was shortened by 6 bases and J by 5 bases, with 16 bases between the two germline ends. The CDR3 covers 14 residues. The CDR3 loop reads CASSPFTGITEAFF. CDR3 coding DNA: TGTGCCAGCAGCCCGTTCACAGGGATAACTGAAGCTTTCTTT.

J is TRBJ2-3 and V is TRBV10-2, with D possibly matching TRBD1 (5 bases). The V and J ends lost 2 bases and 1 base respectively, with 7 bases between them. Germline V CDR1 and CDR2: WSHSY, SAAADI. The CDR3 spans 14 residues. CDR3 loop: CASSEDRRTDTQYF. The DNA for the CDR3 is TGCGCCAGCAGTGAGGACAGACGCACAGATACGCAGTATTTT.

The chain links TRBV27 to TRBJ2-1; 8 nucleotides agree with TRBD1. V dropped 5 bases and J dropped 8; count of bases not matched to a gene: 11. The germline gives CDR1 MNHEY, CDR2 SMNVEV (reference sequence). CDR3 size: 15 residues. In DNA, the CDR3 is TGTGCCAGCAGTCTCACGGACAGGGTCAGTGATGAGCAGTTCTTC. Protein sequence: CASSLTDRVSDEQFF.

Concerning this clone: Other nucleotide sequences in the sample specify the same CDR3. CDR3 coding DNA: TGTGCCAGCAGCCAAGGTGGCAACACTGAAGCTTTCTTT. Translated: CASSQGGNTEAFF. The chain links TRBV3-1 (or the pseudogene TRBV3-2) to TRBJ1-1; no firm D call. V lost 1 base and J 2 bases, leaving 5 bases between the germline ends. From germline, CDR1 is LGHDT and CDR2 YNNKEL (reference sequence). The CDR3 is 13 residues long.

The chain employs TRBV6-5 and TRBJ1-4; 9 bases fit TRBD1. V lost 6 bases to trimming and J lost 3 bases; unmatched junction nucleotides: 2. Germline values: CDR1 MNHEY, CDR2 SVGAGI. CDR3 length: 14 amino acids. The CDR3 region is CASRTGGPNEKLFF. CDR3 in DNA: TGTGCCAGCAGAACAGGGGGCCCTAATGAAAAACTGTTTTTT.

The chain employs TRBV3-1 (or the pseudogene TRBV3-2) and TRBJ2-2; TRBD2 matches 15 bases. The J segment lost 2 bases and the V segment lost 6 bases, leaving 4 bases of the junction unmatched. The CDR3 has 17 amino acids. Germline V gene data show CDR1 as LGHDT and CDR2 as YNNKEL (reference sequence). The CDR3, as DNA: TGTGCCAGCAGGGGACTAGCGGGGGGCTTCAACACCGGGGAGCTGTTTTTT. It codes for CASRGLAGGFNTGELFF.

V usage is TRBV5-6 and J usage is TRBJ2-1; no clear D gene. The CDR3 length is 12 residues. Looked up from germline, CDR1 is SGHDT and CDR2 is YYEEEE. V lost 0 bases, J lost 8 bases, and 6 bases lay in between. CDR3 in amino acids: CASSLASYEQFF. The CDR3 DNA sequence: TGTGCCAGCAGCTTGGCAAGCTATGAGCAGTTCTTC.

The chain combines TRBV3-1 (or the pseudogene TRBV3-2) with TRBJ2-7, with D maybe TRBD1 (5 bases). The CDR3 has 15 residues. Germline CDR1 LGHDT, CDR2 YNNKEL (reference sequence). V was trimmed by 1 base and J by 3 bases, leaving 13 bases between them. DNA of the CDR3: TGTGCCAGCAGCCAAGTCCAGGGTCGAAGCTACGAGCAGTACTTC. Translating gives CASSQVQGRSYEQYF.

This sequence joins TRBV6-2 or TRBV6-3 and TRBJ2-2; TRBD1 matches at 11 bases. Germline V gene lookup returns CDR1 MNHEY and CDR2 SVGEGT. The V and J ends lost 6 bases and 6 bases, in that order; junction bases with no gene match: 18. The CDR3 loop spans 19 amino acids. In DNA, the CDR3 is TGTGCCAGCAGCCCGGCCGGGACAGGGGGATTTCAATCACCCGGGGAGCTGTTTTTT. Its protein is CASSPAGTGGFQSPGELFF.

V gene TRBV5-1 combines with J gene TRBJ2-1, with 10 bases matching TRBD1. Germline V gene data show CDR1 as SGHRS and CDR2 as YFSETQ. The CDR3 has 15 residues. V shed 0 bases and J 9 bases; nucleotides not matched to a gene: 6. The CDR3 is CASSLVDRGSGEQFF. CDR3 bases: TGCGCCAGCAGCTTGGTGGACAGGGGGTCTGGTGAGCAGTTCTTC.

This chain connects TRBV7-2 to TRBJ1-3, with 7 bases identical to TRBD1. Looked up from germline, CDR1 is SGHTA and CDR2 is FQGNSA. The CDR3 is 16 amino acids. The V and J ends lost 6 bases and 0 bases, in that order; junction bases with no gene match: 8. The CDR3 DNA follows: TGTGCCAGCAGTTGGGGACAGCCGAGCTCTGGAAACACCATATATTTT. The encoded protein is CASSWGQPSSGNTIYF.

The chain combines TRBV3-1 (or the pseudogene TRBV3-2) with TRBJ2-3; 8 bases line up with TRBD2. J was trimmed by 2 bases and V by 1 base; bases with no gene match: 17. Germline V lookup: CDR1 LGHDT, CDR2 YNNKEL (reference sequence). CDR3 length equals 20 residues. CDR3 nucleotides: TGTGCCAGCAGCCAAGTTCTTTGGGCTGGGCGGGGGGATCTCACAGATACGCAGTATTTT. The encoded protein is CASSQVLWAGRGDLTDTQYF.

V usage is TRBV5-1 and J usage is TRBJ2-7; TRBD1 matches 10 bases. This CDR3 is built from 16 residues. Unmatched junction bases numbered 10, after V lost 4 bases and J lost 3 bases. CDR1 is SGHRS and CDR2 is YFSETQ in the germline V gene. Written as DNA, the CDR3 is TGCGCCAGCAGCCCAAGACCGGGACAGGGGTTCTACGAGCAGTACTTC. Protein sequence: CASSPRPGQGFYEQYF.